This TCR beta chain came from a study of immune evolution from preneoplasia to lung adenocarcinoma. The overall study: HLA loss of heterozygosity: roughly 6.6% AIS, about 15% MIA, roughly 30% ADC, none AAH. Study-level points and caveats: Clonality was highest in normal lung, lower in later-stage lesions apparently.

TCRdb keeps only in-frame clones here, not all; method: immunoSEQ multiplex PCR. The table has 5,000 or so clones, roughly 76% seen once; the top ten hold around 8%. Patients had resection in Japan or China between about 2014 and 2018. Each case's diagnosis was confirmed by two pathologists on H&E. Turning to this clone: Its antigen is still unknown.

The germline V gene has CDR1 MNHEY and CDR2 SMNVEV (reference sequence). This CDR3 region has 13 residues. Trimming pared 4 bases from V and 8 bases from J, leaving 11 bases between. The chain links TRBV27 to TRBJ1-4; D is unresolved. Source material: FFPE minimally invasive lung adenocarcinoma tissue. The TCR comes from a person aged 65 to 85 with lung adenocarcinoma. The CDR3 spells CASSSNSREKLFF. The CDR3 DNA sequence: TGTGCCAGCAGTTCAAACTCCAGGGAAAAACTGTTTTTT. The full variable domain, in which reference TRBV27 and TRBJ1-4 provide the parts outside the CDR3, is EAQVTQNPRYLITVTGKKLTVTCSQNMNHEYMSWYRQDPGLGLRQIYYSMNVEVTDKGDVPEGYKVSRKEKRNFPLILESPSPNQTSLYFCASSSNSREKLFFGSGTQLSVL.